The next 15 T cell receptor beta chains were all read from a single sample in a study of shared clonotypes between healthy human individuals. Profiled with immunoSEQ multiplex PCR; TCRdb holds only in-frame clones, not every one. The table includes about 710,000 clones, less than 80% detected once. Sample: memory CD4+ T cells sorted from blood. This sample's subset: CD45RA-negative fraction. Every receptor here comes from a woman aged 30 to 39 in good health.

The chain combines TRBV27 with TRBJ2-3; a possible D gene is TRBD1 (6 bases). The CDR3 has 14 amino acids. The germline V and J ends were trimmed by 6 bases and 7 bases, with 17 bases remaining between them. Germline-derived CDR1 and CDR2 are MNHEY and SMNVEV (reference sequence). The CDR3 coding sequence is TGTGCCAGCAGGCGGACCGACAGGTTTTATACGCAGTATTTT. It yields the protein CASRRTDRFYTQYF.

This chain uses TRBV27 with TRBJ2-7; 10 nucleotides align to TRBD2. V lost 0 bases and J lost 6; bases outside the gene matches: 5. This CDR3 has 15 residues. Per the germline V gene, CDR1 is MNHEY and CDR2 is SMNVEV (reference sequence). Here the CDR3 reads CASSLSLLAGTEQYF. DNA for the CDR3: TGTGCCAGCAGTTTATCGTTACTAGCGGGAACCGAGCAGTACTTC.

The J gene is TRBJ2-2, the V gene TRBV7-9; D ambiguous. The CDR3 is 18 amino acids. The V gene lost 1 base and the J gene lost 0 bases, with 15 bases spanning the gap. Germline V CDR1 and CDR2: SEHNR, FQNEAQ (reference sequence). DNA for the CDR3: TGTGCCAGCAGCTTAGTAGGGATCGGACGACCGAACACCGGGGAGCTGTTTTTT. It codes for CASSLVGIGRPNTGELFF.

This CDR3 is CASSLGRGLADTQYF. Written as DNA, the CDR3 is TGTGCCAGCAGCCTGGGTAGGGGACTTGCAGATACGCAGTATTTT. The chain uses TRBV7-2 and TRBJ2-3; D is perhaps TRBD2 (6 bases). The V end lost 5 bases, the J end lost 4 bases, and 16 bases lay between the germline ends. The germline V gene encodes CDR1 SGHTA and CDR2 FQGNSA. The CDR3 spans 15 residues.

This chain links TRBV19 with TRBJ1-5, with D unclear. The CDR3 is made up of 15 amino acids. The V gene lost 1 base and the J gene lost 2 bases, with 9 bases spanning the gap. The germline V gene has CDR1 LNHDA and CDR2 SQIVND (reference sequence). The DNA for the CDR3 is TGTGCCAGTAGTATAGCGACTGATGGCAATCAGCCCCAGCATTTT. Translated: CASSIATDGNQPQHF. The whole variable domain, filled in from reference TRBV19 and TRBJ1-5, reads DGGITQSPKYLFRKEGQNVTLSCEQNLNHDAMYWYRQDPGQGLRLIYYSQIVNDFQKGDIAEGYSVSREKKESFPLTVTSAQKNPTAFYLCASSIATDGNQPQHFGDGTRLSIL.

This CDR3 is CASSLQGPTSEQYF. In DNA, the CDR3 is TGCGCCAGCAGCCTCCAGGGACCCACATCCGAGCAGTACTTC. The chain combines TRBV5-1 with TRBJ2-7, with D tentatively TRBD1 or TRBD2 (5 bases each). The germline V gene encodes CDR1 SGHRS and CDR2 YFSETQ. CDR3 length: 14 residues. Trimming took off 4 bases at V and 6 bases at J, with 17 bases between the two ends.

The CDR3 protein is CASSLLTLSGANVLTF. In DNA, the CDR3 is TGTGCCAGCAGCTTACTTACCCTCTCTGGGGCCAACGTCCTGACTTTC. J is TRBJ2-6 and V is TRBV7-8; unclear D gene. The CDR3 totals 16 residues. The V and J ends lost 2 bases and 0 bases respectively, with 8 bases between them. CDR1 is SGHVS, CDR2 FQNEAQ, per germline.

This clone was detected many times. CDR3 DNA: TGCGCCAGCAGCCAAGTCGGGCGGGGCGTTGGCGAAAAACTGTTTTTT. This codes for CASSQVGRGVGEKLFF. V gene TRBV4-1 combines with J gene TRBJ1-4, with a possible D match to TRBD1 (5 bases). Trimming left V 1 base short and J 8 bases short, with 17 bases between. This CDR3 has 16 residues. Germline V gene data show CDR1 as MGHRA and CDR2 as YSYEKL.

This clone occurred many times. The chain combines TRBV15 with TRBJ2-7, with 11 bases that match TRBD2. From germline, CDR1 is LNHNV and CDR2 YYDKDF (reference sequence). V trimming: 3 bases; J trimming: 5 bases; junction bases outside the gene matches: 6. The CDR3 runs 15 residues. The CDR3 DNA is TGTGCCACCAGCAGGTTAGCGGGAGGGCCCCACGAGCAGTACTTC. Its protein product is CATSRLAGGPHEQYF.

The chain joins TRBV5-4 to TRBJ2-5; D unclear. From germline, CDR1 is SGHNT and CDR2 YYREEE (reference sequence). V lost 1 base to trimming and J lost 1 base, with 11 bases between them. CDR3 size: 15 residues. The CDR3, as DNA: TGTGCCAGCAGCTTGAGTGGGGTTACCCAAGAGACCCAGTACTTC. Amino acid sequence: CASSLSGVTQETQYF.

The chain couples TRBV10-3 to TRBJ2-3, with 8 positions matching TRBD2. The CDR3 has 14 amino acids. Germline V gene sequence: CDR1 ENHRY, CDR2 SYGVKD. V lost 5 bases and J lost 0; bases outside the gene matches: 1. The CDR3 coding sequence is TGTGCCATCAGTCGCGGGGGGAGCACAGATACGCAGTATTTT. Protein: CAISRGGSTDTQYF.

CDR3 protein: CASSIGVSSYEQYF. CDR3 bases: TGTGCCAGTAGTATCGGGGTTAGCTCCTACGAGCAGTACTTC. The chain is built from TRBV19 and TRBJ2-7, with a tentative D call TRBD2 (5 bases). This CDR3 is built from 14 residues. Germline CDR1 is LNHDA and CDR2 is SQIVND (reference sequence). V gave up 3 bases and J gave up 0 bases, with 9 bases separating them.

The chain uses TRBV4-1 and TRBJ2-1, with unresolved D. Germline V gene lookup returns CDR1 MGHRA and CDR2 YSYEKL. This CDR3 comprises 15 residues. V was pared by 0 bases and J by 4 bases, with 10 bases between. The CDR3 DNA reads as TGCGCCAGCAGCCAAGAGTTTCCCCTTTACAATGAGCAGTTCTTC. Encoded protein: CASSQEFPLYNEQFF.

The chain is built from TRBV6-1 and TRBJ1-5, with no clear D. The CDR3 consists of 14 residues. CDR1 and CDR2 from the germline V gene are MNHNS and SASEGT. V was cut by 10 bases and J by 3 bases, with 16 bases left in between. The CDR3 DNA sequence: TGTGCCACTAGTGCAAGGGAGATCAATCAGCCCCAGCATTTT. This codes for CATSAREINQPQHF.

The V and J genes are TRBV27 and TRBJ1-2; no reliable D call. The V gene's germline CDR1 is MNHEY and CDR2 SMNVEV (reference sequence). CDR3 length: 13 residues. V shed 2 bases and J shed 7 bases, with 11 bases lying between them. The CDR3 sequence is CASSLSRSAGYTF. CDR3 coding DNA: TGTGCCAGCAGTTTAAGCCGCTCGGCTGGCTACACCTTC.